This paragraph reports one TCR beta chain. The antigen remains undetermined. This sample is drawn from a study of T cells in localized non-small cell lung cancer. Study-wide points: A higher density of T cells in blood coincided with extended overall survival.

Some clones are missing from TCRdb's copy, which holds only in-frame ones; the method was immunoSEQ multiplex PCR. The sample lists around 70,000 clones; roughly nine tenths were seen once. CDR1 is SGHVS, CDR2 FNYEAQ, per germline. With 5 bases removed from V and 2 bases from J, the gap between germline ends came to 10 bases. CDR3 length: 14 amino acids. This chain connects TRBV7-6 to TRBJ2-1; D uncertain. Source: peripheral blood, taken before any cancer treatment. This TCR derives from a male donor at least 60 years old with stage III squamous cell lung carcinoma. The CDR3 DNA is TGTGCCAGCAGCCCCAGGAGTACCTACAATGAGCAGTTCTTC. This encodes CASSPRSTYNEQFF.